This T cell receptor beta chain was obtained from a study of molecular identifiers for immune sequencing clone quantification. Every naive CD8 library was made from between about 20,000 and 1,100,000 sorted cells with 10%, 30% or 50% RNA. Sorting selected naive CD8 T cells with a CD8+CD4-CCR7+CD45RA+ phenotype. A note on this clonotype: What it binds is not known.

Each CDR3 protein is one row after TCRdb ran MiXCR on the PCR reads. The sample has roughly 100,000 distinct CDR3 sequences, 30% to 45% seen once. Overall study results and limits: Clones that had above 20 RNA copies took up over 97% of effector molecules but under 1% in naive cells.

This CDR3 has 14 amino acids. Germline V CDR1 and CDR2: MDHEN, SYDVKM. V gave up 8 bases and J gave up 1 base, with 14 bases separating them. Sequencing used naive CD8+ T cells from blood, with Jurkat cell RNA spiked in. The subset here: FACS-sorted CD8+CD4-CCR7+CD45RA+ naive T cells. The chain joins TRBV28 to TRBJ2-5; D tentatively fits TRBD1 or TRBD2 (5 bases each). The sequence was obtained from a human donor in good health. Some libraries in this study had Jurkat cell RNA spiked in. CDR3 nucleotides: TGTGCCAGCGGGACGGCCTCTCCCCAAGAGACCCAGTACTTC. Its translation: CASGTASPQETQYF. The variable domain in full, completed from reference TRBV28 and TRBJ2-5, reads DVKVTQSSRYLVKRTGEKVFLECVQDMDHENMFWYRQDPGLGLRLIYFSYDVKMKEKGDIPEGYSVSREKKERFSLILESASTNQTSMYLCASGTASPQETQYFGPGTRLLVL.